The 2 T cell receptor beta chains presented below share a single source sample, sequenced in a study of long-term antiretroviral therapy in people with HIV. Sequencing used immunoSEQ v3.0 at survey level. Measured with immunoSEQ multiplex PCR; TCRdb has only the in-frame clones, and not every one. The sample has about 33,000 clones, approximately 96% seen once; the top ten hold 2% to 3%. The sample was unsorted PBMCs, taken approximately 6.5 years after starting antiretroviral therapy. Receptors were obtained from a young man with HIV.

The chain uses TRBV9 and TRBJ2-1, with a possible D match to TRBD2 (6 bases). This CDR3 has 16 amino acids. V was shortened by 3 bases and J by 8 bases, with 21 bases between the two germline ends. Per the germline V gene, CDR1 is SGDLS and CDR2 is YYNGEE. This chain's CDR3 is CASSESGGASEDEQFF. The CDR3 DNA follows: TGTGCCAGCAGCGAGTCCGGTGGGGCTAGCGAAGATGAGCAGTTCTTC.

This clone is a singleton in its sample. The chain carries TRBV4-1 and TRBJ2-7, with D maybe TRBD1 (5 bases). The CDR3 contains 13 residues. Germline lookup yields CDR1 MGHRA and CDR2 YSYEKL. Trimming shortened V by 4 bases and J by 7 bases, and 14 bases separated the two germline ends. The CDR3 nucleotides read TGCGCCAGCAGCCCGCTGGGGCCGGCGGAGCAGTACTTC. Translation: CASSPLGPAEQYF.